These T cell receptor beta chains were read from a single sample in a study of OX40 agonist ivuxolimab in advanced cancers. Clones were sequenced by immunoSEQ multiplex PCR, and TCRdb holds only the in-frame ones, with some missing. Of 75,000 to 95,000 clones detected, more than 75% appear once; the ten largest clones hold approximately 4.8%. Sequenced here: CD4+ or CD8+ T cells sorted from blood, sampled in a trial of the OX40 agonist ivuxolimab. The receptors shown here come from an adult with an advanced solid tumor such as melanoma, head and neck, liver or kidney cancer. Both conserved end residues are part of each CDR3. Fields, in order: J gene, clone size, D gene, V gene, CDR3 DNA, CDR3 protein. The D gene is left open where the match is weak. Clone size is given for some rows only: seen once, a few or many times, or a class if the clone is expanded.

TRBJ2-5	-	TRBD2	TRBV30	TGTGCCTGGAGTGCGGGAGGAGAGACCCAGTACTTC	CAWSAGGETQYF
TRBJ1-1	-	-	TRBV19	TGTGCCAGCAGCTTCAGGGGACTCAACACTGAAGCTTTCTTT	CASSFRGLNTEAFF
TRBJ2-3	-	-	TRBV5-1	TGCGCCAGCAGTGTGGGATCCACAGATACGCAGTATTTT	CASSVGSTDTQYF
TRBJ2-3	-	TRBD1	TRBV30	TGTGCCTGGAGTCGACAGGGAAATACGCAGTATTTT	CAWSRQGNTQYF
TRBJ1-5	-	-	TRBV30	TGTGCCTGGAGTGATCAGCAGCGGAATCAGCCCCAGCATTTT	CAWSDQQRNQPQHF
TRBJ1-2	once	TRBD1	TRBV27	TGTGCCAGCAGCTCCCCCCACACAGGGGACTATGGCTACACCTTC	CASSSPHTGDYGYTF
TRBJ2-5	-	-	TRBV5-6	TGTGCCAGCAGCAACCAGGACTGGCAAGAGACCCAGTACTTC	CASSNQDWQETQYF
TRBJ1-6	-	-	TRBV15	TGTGCCACCGAACGGGACCATAATTCACCCCTCCACTTT	CATERDHNSPLHF
TRBJ1-3	-	-	TRBV7-2	TGTGCCAGCAGCTTACCCGGGGGCTCTGGAAACACCATATATTTT	CASSLPGGSGNTIYF
TRBJ2-5	-	-	TRBV30	TGTGCCTGGAGTGCTTCGAGGAGAGGTGAGACCCAGTACTTC	CAWSASRRGETQYF
TRBJ1-5	-	TRBD1	TRBV6-5	TGTGCCAGCAGTTACGGGACAGGAACTTATCAGCCCCAGCATTTT	CASSYGTGTYQPQHF
TRBJ1-4	-	TRBD1	TRBV7-3	TGTGCCAGCAGCTACGGGACAGGCGAAAAACTGTTTTTT	CASSYGTGEKLFF
TRBJ1-4	-	-	TRBV28	TGTGCCAGCAGTTTAACGGCTGCAACTAATGAAAAACTGTTTTTT	CASSLTAATNEKLFF
TRBJ2-7	-	TRBD1	TRBV6-1	TGTGCCAGCAATCCTCGTTCGGGACAGGCCTACGAGCAGTACTTC	CASNPRSGQAYEQYF
TRBJ1-1	-	-	TRBV21-1	TGTGGCGGAGCAGGGAACACTGAAGCTTTCTTT	CGGAGNTEAFF
TRBJ2-3	-	-	TRBV6-1	TGTGCCACACAGGGTCGTTTAGATACGCAGTATTTT	CATQGRLDTQYF
TRBJ2-2	-	-	TRBV12-5	TGTGCTAGTGGTTTGCCACTAGCAGACACCGGGGAGCTGTTTTTT	CASGLPLADTGELFF
TRBJ1-2	-	-	TRBV6-6	TGTGCCAGCAGTTACCAGGGAGGACGGGCTGGCTACACCTTC	CASSYQGGRAGYTF
TRBJ1-4	-	-	TRBV5-4	TGTGCCAGCAGCGAACCGGGACGGGCTAATGAAAAACTGTTTTTT	CASSEPGRANEKLFF
TRBJ1-5	-	-	TRBV14	TGTGCCAGCAGCCCGCCGAGGAGGAGCCCTTATAGCAATCAGCCCCAGCATTTT	CASSPPRRSPYSNQPQHF
TRBJ2-1	-	-	TRBV5-4	TGTGCCAGCAGCTTGGGGTGGCGCTCCTACAATGAGCAGTTCTTC	CASSLGWRSYNEQFF
TRBJ1-3	-	-	TRBV29-1	TGCAGCGTTGGACATGACCCTGGAAACACCATATATTTT	CSVGHDPGNTIYF
TRBJ1-4	-	-	TRBV30	TGTGCCTGGAGTGTACAGTTGAATGAAAAACTGTTTTTT	CAWSVQLNEKLFF
TRBJ2-3	-	TRBD2	TRBV5-4	TGTGCCAGCAGCTCCCCCGGGCCTAGCGGGAGCCCAGATACGCAGTATTTT	CASSSPGPSGSPDTQYF
TRBJ2-2	once	TRBD2	TRBV2	TGTGCCAGCAGTGGTATAGCGGGAGGATTCGGGGAGCTGTTTTTT	CASSGIAGGFGELFF
TRBJ2-2	-	TRBD2	TRBV6-1	TGTGCCAGCAGTGAAGCGGGTAGCGGGAGATTTACCGGGGAGCTGTTTTTT	CASSEAGSGRFTGELFF